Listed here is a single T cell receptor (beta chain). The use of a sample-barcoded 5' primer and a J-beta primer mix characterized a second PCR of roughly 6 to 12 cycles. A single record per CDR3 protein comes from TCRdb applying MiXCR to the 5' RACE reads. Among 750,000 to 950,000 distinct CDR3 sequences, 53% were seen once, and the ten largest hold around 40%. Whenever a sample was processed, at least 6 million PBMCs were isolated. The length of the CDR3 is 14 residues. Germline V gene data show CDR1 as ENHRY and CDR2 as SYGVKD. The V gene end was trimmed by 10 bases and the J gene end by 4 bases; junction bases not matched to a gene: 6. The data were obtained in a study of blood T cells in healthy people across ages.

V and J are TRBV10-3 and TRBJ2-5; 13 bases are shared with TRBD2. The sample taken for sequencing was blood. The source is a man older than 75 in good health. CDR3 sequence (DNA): TGTGCCACCGGACTAGCGGGAGTAGGAGAGACCCAGTACTTC. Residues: CATGLAGVGETQYF.